The rows below give T cell receptor beta chains drawn from one sample of a study of blood T cell repertoires in COVID-19. Assay used: immunoSEQ multiplex PCR; TCRdb lists only in-frame clones, some missing. The sample includes about 210,000 clones, 80% to 90% of them seen just once. Sequencing used PBMCs or T cells enriched from blood (not recorded which). These receptors came from a man aged 35 to 55 who had recovered from COVID-19. Both conserved end residues are trimmed from each CDR3. Expanded clones are given a class, and other clones once, few, many or no size at all.

v_gene: TRBV19; j_gene: TRBJ2-1; abundance: -; CDR3aa: ASSIEGLGKQF
v_gene: TRBV7-9; j_gene: TRBJ1-2; abundance: -; CDR3aa: ASSLNRFGGYT
v_gene: TRBV12-3/TRBV12-4; j_gene: TRBJ1-1; abundance: few; CDR3aa: ASSEGNEAF
v_gene: TRBV27; j_gene: TRBJ2-7; abundance: -; CDR3aa: ASRGDSGGTFSEQY
v_gene: TRBV7-6; j_gene: TRBJ2-3; abundance: few; CDR3aa: ASSFSSGGTDTQY
v_gene: TRBV5-5; j_gene: TRBJ2-7; abundance: -; CDR3aa: ASSVGQPYEQY
v_gene: TRBV9; j_gene: TRBJ1-1; abundance: -; CDR3aa: ASSVSGGRAEAF
v_gene: TRBV2; j_gene: TRBJ2-3; abundance: -; CDR3aa: ASKTSGDGNTQY
v_gene: TRBV5-4; j_gene: TRBJ2-2; abundance: few; CDR3aa: ASSLTSNTGELF
v_gene: TRBV15; j_gene: TRBJ2-3; abundance: -; CDR3aa: ATSSLLEIGTDTQY
v_gene: TRBV6-5; j_gene: TRBJ2-3; abundance: -; CDR3aa: ASSLDQGTDTQY
v_gene: TRBV11-2; j_gene: TRBJ2-7; abundance: -; CDR3aa: ASSSGTGAYEQY